These 8 T cell receptor beta chains came from one sample sequenced in a study of blood T cell repertoires in COVID-19. Sequenced by immunoSEQ multiplex PCR; TCRdb stores in-frame clones only, minus some. The data show nearly 200,000 clones, 65% to 85% seen once. The sample consisted of PBMCs or T cells enriched from blood (not recorded which). The receptors shown here come from a man aged 40-50 years who had recovered from COVID-19.

This rearrangement joins TRBV4-1 to TRBJ2-7; D gene uncertain. The V gene lost 0 bases and the J gene lost 5 bases, with 5 bases spanning the gap. The CDR3 sequence is 12 residues long. Germline V gene sequence: CDR1 MGHRA, CDR2 YSYEKL. The CDR3 sequence: CASSQDGHEQYF. Here the CDR3 DNA reads TGCGCCAGCAGCCAAGATGGGCACGAGCAGTACTTC.

The V gene is TRBV9, the J gene TRBJ2-2; 8 bases map to TRBD1. V lost 4 bases to trimming and J lost 5 bases; unmatched junction nucleotides: 7. CDR1 SGDLS and CDR2 YYNGEE come from the germline V gene. This CDR3 contains 15 residues. In DNA form, the CDR3 reads TGTGCCAGCAGCCTCGACAGGGGCGGGACCGGGGAGCTGTTTTTT. Amino acids: CASSLDRGGTGELFF. Based on the CDR3 plus reference TRBV9 and TRBJ2-2, the full variable domain is DSGVTQTPKHLITATGQRVTLRCSPRSGDLSVYWYQQSLDQGLQFLIQYYNGEERAKGNILERFSAQQFPDLHSELNLSSLELGDSALYFCASSLDRGGTGELFFGEGSRLTVL.

In its sample, this clone is medium-sized (0.01 to 0.1%). This chain uses TRBV19 with TRBJ2-3, with 8 bases that match TRBD1. This CDR3 has 15 amino acids. Germline V gene data show CDR1 as LNHDA and CDR2 as SQIVND (reference sequence). The junction had 6 bases not matched to a gene; V was cut back by 3 bases and J by 4 bases. The CDR3 DNA follows: TGTGCCAGTAGTATCCCGGACAGGGTCGCAGATACGCAGTATTTT. The encoded protein is CASSIPDRVADTQYF.

The table lists this clone with a few counts. CDR3 nucleotides: TGTGCCAGCAGCCTAGACAGGAACACTGAAGCTTTCTTT. Encoded protein: CASSLDRNTEAFF. The V and J genes are TRBV7-3 and TRBJ1-1; possible D gene TRBD1, 5 bases. Trimming cost V 5 bases and J 1 base, with 8 bases left between them. The CDR3 loop spans 13 amino acids. Germline V lookup: CDR1 SGHTA, CDR2 FQGTGA.

This chain links TRBV5-6 with TRBJ1-1; 7 bases match TRBD1. The CDR3 sequence is 12 residues long. In germline, CDR1 is SGHDT, CDR2 YYEEEE. Unmatched junction bases numbered 4, after V lost 3 bases and J lost 8 bases. CDR3 loop: CASSWPGQEAFF. As DNA, the CDR3 is TGTGCCAGCAGCTGGCCGGGACAGGAAGCTTTCTTT.

The chain couples TRBV7-9 to TRBJ2-1; D unresolved. Trimming shortened V by 1 base and J by 0 bases, and 10 bases separated the two germline ends. The germline V gene encodes CDR1 SEHNR and CDR2 FQNEAQ (reference sequence). The CDR3 extends over 16 amino acids. Here the CDR3 reads CASSLGLGSSYNEQFF. CDR3 DNA sequence: TGTGCCAGCAGCTTAGGTTTGGGCAGCTCCTACAATGAGCAGTTCTTC.

This chain connects TRBV12-5 to TRBJ2-7, with 9 nucleotides matching TRBD1. Germline V lookup: CDR1 LGHNT, CDR2 FRNRAP. CDR3 length: 16 amino acids. The trim removed 4 bases at V and 2 bases at J, leaving 9 bases unmatched. This chain's CDR3 is CASGSDPGTGPYEQYF. The CDR3 nucleotides are TGTGCTAGTGGTTCGGACCCCGGGACAGGGCCCTACGAGCAGTACTTC. Combining the CDR3 with reference TRBV12-5 and TRBJ2-7 gives the whole variable domain DARVTQTPRHKVTEMGQEVTMRCQPILGHNTVFWYRQTMMQGLELLAYFRNRAPLDDSGMPKDRFSAEMPDATLATLKIQPSEPRDSAVYFCASGSDPGTGPYEQYFGPGTRLTVT.

This clone was observed at least ten times. The V and J genes are TRBV18 and TRBJ1-5, with a possible D match to TRBD1 (6 bases). CDR1 and CDR2 from the germline V gene are KGHSH and LQKENI. V was clipped by 6 bases and J by 3 bases, with 9 bases between them. The CDR3 spans 13 residues. CDR3 nucleotides: TGTGCCAGCTCCGGGGGGCCCAATCAGCCCCAGCATTTT. Translation gives CASSGGPNQPQHF.